One sample yielded the 32 T cell receptor beta chains listed below, sequenced in a study of cytomegalovirus exposure and HLA in healthy donors. PCR primers comprised 60 Vbeta and 13 Jbeta primers. The repertoire was sequenced with immunoSEQ multiplex PCR; TCRdb's copy has only in-frame clones and lacks some. In the table there are about 150,000 clones, 79% of which are singletons. The specimen was PBMCs. The source is a man in his thirties or forties in good health and CMV-seropositive.

This clone was seen more than once but under ten times. The rearrangement links TRBV7-7 to TRBJ2-5; 8 bases are shared with TRBD2. Germline CDR1 reads SSHAT; CDR2 reads FNYEAQ (reference sequence). V lost 5 bases to trimming and J lost 0 bases; unmatched junction nucleotides: 8. This CDR3 is 16 amino acids long. The CDR3 DNA reads as TGTGCCAGCAGCGGGTCCGGGACTAGGTACCAAGAGACCCAGTACTTC. Its protein product is CASSGSGTRYQETQYF.

The chain has TRBV2 and TRBJ2-7; TRBD1 matches 11 bases. With V trimmed by 4 bases and J by 4 bases, 6 bases remained unmatched. CDR1 and CDR2 (germline): SNHLY, FYNNEI. The length of the CDR3 is 15 residues. Written as DNA, the CDR3 is TGTGCCAGCAGTGGGGGGACAGGGGGACTGTACGAGCAGTACTTC. This codes for CASSGGTGGLYEQYF.

The V gene is TRBV7-2, the J gene TRBJ2-7, with 7 bases lining up with TRBD2. The CDR3 runs 16 residues. The germline gives CDR1 SGHTA, CDR2 FQGNSA. The trim removed 5 bases at V and 4 bases at J, leaving 14 bases unmatched. The CDR3 reads CASSAPGGSLGYEQYF. The CDR3 region has the DNA TGTGCCAGCAGCGCCCCCGGGGGGTCCTTAGGGTACGAGCAGTACTTC.

This chain links TRBV27 with TRBJ2-7; D unresolved. With 5 bases removed from V and 1 base from J, the gap between germline ends came to 18 bases. CDR1 and CDR2 (germline): MNHEY, SMNVEV (reference sequence). The CDR3 is made up of 16 amino acids. CDR3 nucleotide sequence: TGTGCCAGCAGTCTCCCTACTCGTACGAGTTCCTACGAGCAGTACTTC. This encodes CASSLPTRTSSYEQYF.

This clone occurred a few times. The rearrangement uses TRBV7-9 and TRBJ1-5, with 9 bases lining up with TRBD1. CDR1 and CDR2 from the germline V gene are SEHNR and FQNEAQ (reference sequence). The J segment lost 7 bases and the V segment lost 3 bases, leaving 4 bases of the junction unmatched. CDR3 length equals 14 residues. The CDR3 coding sequence is TGTGCCAGCAGCTTGGGACAGGGTAAGCAGCCCCAGCATTTT. It is translated as CASSLGQGKQPQHF.

The table lists this clone with a count of one. This chain joins TRBV27 and TRBJ1-5; no clear D. Germline CDR1 reads MNHEY; CDR2 reads SMNVEV (reference sequence). Trimming removed 0 bases from V and 7 bases from J, with 13 bases in between. The CDR3 loop spans 15 amino acids. CDR3 protein: CASSLSWRERQPQHF. DNA for the CDR3: TGTGCCAGCAGTTTATCGTGGAGGGAGCGGCAGCCCCAGCATTTT.

The CDR3 DNA reads as TGTGCCAGTACCATGAGGGCTAGCGGGGAGCTGTTTTTT. As protein: CASTMRASGELFF. The rearrangement joins TRBV19 to TRBJ2-2; D might be TRBD2 (5 bases). V gave up 7 bases and J gave up 7 bases, with 13 bases separating them. This CDR3 has 13 amino acids. Germline V lookup: CDR1 LNHDA, CDR2 SQIVND (reference sequence).

The chain couples TRBV6-1 to TRBJ2-7; TRBD2 matches at 8 bases. Per germline, CDR1 MNHNS and CDR2 SASEGT. The J segment lost 0 bases and the V segment lost 6 bases, leaving 4 bases of the junction unmatched. The CDR3 length is 14 residues. The CDR3 spells CASRLAGNSYEQYF. The CDR3 region has the DNA TGTGCCAGCAGGTTAGCGGGAAACTCCTACGAGCAGTACTTC.

The chain uses TRBV28 and TRBJ1-4; TRBD1 agrees at 7 bases. J was trimmed by 3 bases and V by 4 bases; bases with no gene match: 2. The germline CDR1 and CDR2 sequences are MDHEN and SYDVKM. The CDR3 is made up of 14 amino acids. CDR3 loop: CASSSGQSNEKLFF. CDR3 coding DNA: TGTGCCAGCAGTTCGGGACAGTCTAATGAAAAACTGTTTTTT.

V gene TRBV14 combines with J gene TRBJ1-2; D is perhaps TRBD1 (6 bases). The length of the CDR3 is 13 residues. CDR1 is SGHDN, CDR2 FVKESK, per germline. The germline V and J ends were trimmed by 3 bases and 6 bases, with 11 bases remaining between them. The CDR3 DNA reads as TGTGCCAGCAGCCACGACAGGAAGGATGGCTACACCTTC. Its protein is CASSHDRKDGYTF.

This clone was counted only a few times. This chain joins TRBV6-1 and TRBJ1-1, with a weak D call TRBD1 (5 bases). V lost 1 base and J 8 bases, leaving 11 bases between the germline ends. The V gene's germline CDR1 is MNHNS and CDR2 SASEGT. This CDR3 comprises 13 residues. The CDR3 coding sequence is TGTGCCAGCAGTGAAGATTCGGGGGTGGAAGCTTTCTTT. It encodes CASSEDSGVEAFF.

This clone came up once. The chain combines TRBV11-2 with TRBJ2-1; 7 bases are a match to TRBD2. V shed 10 bases, J shed 6 bases, and the junction held 9 bases outside the gene matches. The CDR3 loop spans 13 amino acids. Germline V gene data show CDR1 as SGHAT and CDR2 as FQNNGV. CDR3 residues: CAIRGTKVNEQFF. DNA of the CDR3: TGTGCCATCCGAGGGACTAAAGTCAATGAGCAGTTCTTC.

This chain connects TRBV11-1 to TRBJ1-1; TRBD1 might be the D (6 bases). The V end was cut by 5 bases, the J end by 1 base, with 11 bases between. There are 14 residues in the CDR3. The germline V gene has CDR1 SGHAT and CDR2 FQDESV (reference sequence). CDR3 region: CASSPGQTNTEAFF. In DNA form, the CDR3 reads TGTGCCAGCAGCCCCGGACAGACGAACACTGAAGCTTTCTTT.

The CDR3 DNA reads TGTGCCAGCAGTTTAATGAGGGGGCTGGGGGAGACCCAGTACTTC. Protein sequence: CASSLMRGLGETQYF. This rearrangement joins TRBV27 to TRBJ2-5; TRBD1 matches 7 bases. The J segment lost 5 bases and the V segment lost 2 bases, leaving 8 bases of the junction unmatched. The CDR3 is 15 residues long. Germline CDR1 MNHEY, CDR2 SMNVEV (reference sequence).

The chain is built from TRBV19 and TRBJ2-5; tentative D call: TRBD1 (6 bases). Germline lookup yields CDR1 LNHDA and CDR2 SQIVND (reference sequence). CDR3 length equals 13 residues. V lost 8 bases and J lost 0, with 10 bases in between. The CDR3 region is CASSGTHQETQYF. The DNA for the CDR3 is TGTGCCAGTTCCGGGACACACCAAGAGACCCAGTACTTC. The complete variable domain, with remaining parts taken from reference TRBV19 and TRBJ2-5, reads DGGITQSPKYLFRKEGQNVTLSCEQNLNHDAMYWYRQDPGQGLRLIYYSQIVNDFQKGDIAEGYSVSREKKESFPLTVTSAQKNPTAFYLCASSGTHQETQYFGPGTRLLVL.

V and J are TRBV5-1 and TRBJ2-1; 7 bases line up with TRBD1. CDR1 SGHRS and CDR2 YFSETQ come from the germline V gene. V lost 3 bases, J lost 5 bases, and 2 bases stayed unmatched. This CDR3 has 13 residues. In DNA form, the CDR3 reads TGCGCCAGCAGCTCCGGACAGGACAATGAGCAGTTCTTC. Translated, it gives CASSSGQDNEQFF.

The chain combines TRBV9 with TRBJ2-1; 8 positions agree with TRBD2. CDR1 and CDR2 (germline): SGDLS, YYNGEE. V was clipped by 2 bases and J by 0 bases; unmatched bases: 7. The CDR3 totals 17 residues. CDR3 DNA: TGTGCCAGCAGCGTGACTAGCGCGAGGGGCTCCTACAATGAGCAGTTCTTC. It translates to CASSVTSARGSYNEQFF. Full variable domain (missing parts from reference TRBV9 and TRBJ2-1): DSGVTQTPKHLITATGQRVTLRCSPRSGDLSVYWYQQSLDQGLQFLIQYYNGEERAKGNILERFSAQQFPDLHSELNLSSLELGDSALYFCASSVTSARGSYNEQFFGPGTRLTVL.

This sequence joins TRBV25-1 and TRBJ2-1, with 13 nucleotides matching TRBD2. Germline V gene data show CDR1 as MGHDK and CDR2 as SYGVNS. The CDR3 runs 16 residues. Trimming took 6 bases from V and 8 from J; bases not matched to a gene: 10. The DNA of the CDR3 is TGTGCCAGCAGCCAATCCGGGACTAGCGGGAAATATGAGCAGTTCTTC. Translating gives CASSQSGTSGKYEQFF. Using reference TRBV25-1 and TRBJ2-1 for the parts outside the CDR3, the full variable domain is EADIYQTPRYLVIGTGKKITLECSQTMGHDKMYWYQQDPGMELHLIHYSYGVNSTEKGDLSSESTVSRIRTEHFPLTLESARPSHTSQYLCASSQSGTSGKYEQFFGPGTRLTVL.

The V gene is TRBV28, the J gene TRBJ1-1; 7 nucleotides match TRBD1. V lost 5 bases, J lost 5 bases, and 8 bases stayed unmatched. Germline V gene sequence: CDR1 MDHEN, CDR2 SYDVKM. This CDR3 has 14 residues. Here the CDR3 reads CASSPRQGRTEAFF. The CDR3, as DNA: TGTGCCAGCAGTCCGAGACAGGGAAGAACTGAAGCTTTCTTT.

The rearrangement joins TRBV11-2 to TRBJ2-3; 10 bases map to TRBD2. The CDR3 consists of 18 residues. Looked up from germline, CDR1 is SGHAT and CDR2 is FQNNGV. The V and J ends lost 1 base and 5 bases, in that order; junction bases with no gene match: 12. CDR3 sequence: CASSLVGWASGSVDTQYF. CDR3 in DNA: TGTGCCAGCAGCTTAGTTGGCTGGGCTAGCGGGAGTGTAGATACGCAGTATTTT.

The chain employs TRBV7-9 and TRBJ1-5, with D possibly matching TRBD1 (5 bases). CDR3 length equals 14 residues. Germline CDR1 is SEHNR and CDR2 is FQNEAQ (reference sequence). Deletions cut 3 bases from V and 7 bases from J, with 13 bases between. Here the CDR3 reads CASSFGQGGQPQHF. The CDR3 bases are TGTGCCAGCAGCTTTGGGCAGGGAGGGCAGCCCCAGCATTTT.

The chain uses TRBV6-5 and TRBJ2-3; 12 bases line up with TRBD2. Germline V gene lookup returns CDR1 MNHEY and CDR2 SVGAGI. CDR3 length equals 15 residues. V was clipped by 2 bases and J by 6 bases; unmatched bases: 3. Here the CDR3 reads CASSYRTSGKDTQYF. CDR3 nucleotides: TGTGCCAGCAGTTACCGGACTAGCGGGAAGGATACGCAGTATTTT.

This rearrangement joins TRBV6-1 to TRBJ1-5; weak D call: TRBD1 (5 bases). The CDR3 runs 14 residues. V gave up 2 bases and J gave up 6 bases, with 11 bases separating them. Germline CDR1 is MNHNS and CDR2 is SASEGT. The CDR3 loop is CASSEQGTGQPQHF. The CDR3 region has the DNA TGTGCCAGCAGTGAACAGGGTACTGGTCAGCCCCAGCATTTT.

This clone has just a few counts. The V and J genes are TRBV12-2 and TRBJ1-1. TRBV12-2 is flagged as a pseudogene. This CDR3 is 13 amino acids long. The CDR3 region is CAPPLTGNTEAFF. DNA for the CDR3: TGTGCACCTCCATTGACGGGGAACACTGAAGCTTTCTTT.

The chain links TRBV6-1 to TRBJ1-5; the D is unclear. Trimming removed 11 bases from V and 3 bases from J, with 14 bases in between. Germline V gene data show CDR1 as MNHNS and CDR2 as SASEGT. CDR3 size: 13 residues. The DNA for the CDR3 is TGTGCCCTTTCCCCGCGTGACAATCAGCCCCAGCATTTT. Residues: CALSPRDNQPQHF.

This clone has a handful of counts. This chain joins TRBV4-2 and TRBJ2-5, with D maybe TRBD2 (6 bases). V dropped 0 bases and J dropped 5 bases, with 19 bases sitting between them. CDR1 and CDR2 (germline): LGHNA, YNFKEQ. The CDR3 runs 17 residues. DNA of the CDR3: TGTGCCAGCAGCCAAGATCCCTCGGCAGGTGGAGGGGAGACCCAGTACTTC. This translates into CASSQDPSAGGGETQYF.

The chain links TRBV27 to TRBJ1-1; 7 nucleotides match TRBD1. From germline, CDR1 is MNHEY and CDR2 SMNVEV (reference sequence). V was pared by 3 bases and J by 8 bases, with 6 bases of the junction left unmatched. This CDR3 spans 13 amino acids. The chain's CDR3 is CASSLRGRPEAFF. CDR3 coding DNA: TGTGCCAGCAGTTTGAGGGGGCGACCGGAAGCTTTCTTT.

The count of this clone is one. The rearrangement links TRBV15 to TRBJ1-3; no reliable D call. This CDR3 has 17 amino acids. The germline CDR1 and CDR2 sequences are LNHNV and YYDKDF (reference sequence). V lost 0 bases, J lost 0 bases, and 12 bases lay in between. This CDR3 is CATSRDVTRSSGNTIYF. CDR3 bases: TGTGCCACCAGCAGAGATGTTACGCGGAGCTCTGGAAACACCATATATTTT.

This sequence joins TRBV7-6 and TRBJ2-6; unclear D gene. This CDR3 spans 18 amino acids. Germline lookup yields CDR1 SGHVS and CDR2 FNYEAQ. V lost 1 base to trimming and J lost 1 base, with 14 bases between them. The CDR3 loop reads CASSLVGVGRSGANVLTF. CDR3 in DNA: TGTGCCAGCAGCTTAGTCGGTGTTGGGCGATCTGGGGCCAACGTCCTGACTTTC.

The rearrangement joins TRBV7-6 to TRBJ1-1, with unresolved D. The germline gives CDR1 SGHVS, CDR2 FNYEAQ. CDR3 length: 13 residues. Trimming took off 1 base at V and 2 bases at J, with 5 bases between the two ends. CDR3 loop: CASSLGANTEAFF. The CDR3 bases are TGTGCCAGCAGCTTAGGGGCCAACACTGAAGCTTTCTTT.

The rearrangement uses TRBV5-5 and TRBJ1-2; D is unresolved. This CDR3 comprises 13 residues. Germline CDR1 SGHKS, CDR2 YYEKEE (reference sequence). V was clipped by 4 bases and J by 4 bases, with 11 bases between them. The CDR3 reads CASSPKTPYGYTF. The CDR3 nucleotides read TGTGCCAGCAGCCCGAAGACTCCCTATGGCTACACCTTC. The full variable domain, completed using reference TRBV5-5 and TRBJ1-2, is DAGVTQSPTHLIKTRGQQVTLRCSPISGHKSVSWYQQVLGQGPQFIFQYYEKEERGRGNFPDRFSARQFPNYSSELNVNALLLGDSALYLCASSPKTPYGYTFGSGTRLTVV.

The rearrangement joins TRBV18 to TRBJ1-5; 7 nucleotides align to TRBD1. The germline CDR1 and CDR2 sequences are KGHSH and LQKENI. V was pared by 5 bases and J by 2 bases, with 6 bases of the junction left unmatched. The CDR3 sequence is 15 residues long. The DNA for the CDR3 is TGTGCCAGCTCATCACAGGGGTCGGGCAATCAGCCCCAGCATTTT. It translates to CASSSQGSGNQPQHF.